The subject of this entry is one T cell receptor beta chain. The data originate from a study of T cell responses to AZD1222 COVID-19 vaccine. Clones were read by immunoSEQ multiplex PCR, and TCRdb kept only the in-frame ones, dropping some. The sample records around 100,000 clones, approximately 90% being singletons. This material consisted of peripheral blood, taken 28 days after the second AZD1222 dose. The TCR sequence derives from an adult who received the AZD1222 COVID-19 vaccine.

The CDR3 reads CASSLVGPSSGNTIYF. In DNA, the CDR3 is TGCGCCAGCAGCTTGGTGGGCCCAAGCTCTGGAAACACCATATATTTT. The chain employs TRBV5-1 and TRBJ1-3; D gene uncertain. The V end lost 0 bases, the J end lost 0 bases, and 10 bases lay between the germline ends. This CDR3 is 16 amino acids long. Germline V CDR1 and CDR2: SGHRS, YFSETQ.